The clone carrying this T cell receptor beta chain was seen a few times. Antigen: not known. The data are from a study of response to subunit inactivated influenza vaccine. TCRdb re-derived calls from the RT-PCR reads in MiXCR, one entry per CDR3 protein. The data hold 300,000 to 350,000 distinct CDR3 sequences, with approximately 20% observed a single time. Study results and limitations: The authors proposed limited new T cell recruitment per seasonal influenza vaccination.

Germline V gene sequence: CDR1 KGHDR, CDR2 SFDVKD. V was pared by 4 bases and J by 7 bases, with 19 bases between. The length of the CDR3 is 15 residues. This chain connects TRBV24-1 to TRBJ2-7; no reliable D call. This receptor was obtained from a man in his fifties or sixties who received an inactivated influenza vaccine. Sample: PBMCs from blood, taken less than 22 months after vaccination. For the CDR3, the DNA is TGTGCCACCAGTGACAAACGGTATGAAACGGGTGAGCAGTACTTC. This codes for CATSDKRYETGEQYF.